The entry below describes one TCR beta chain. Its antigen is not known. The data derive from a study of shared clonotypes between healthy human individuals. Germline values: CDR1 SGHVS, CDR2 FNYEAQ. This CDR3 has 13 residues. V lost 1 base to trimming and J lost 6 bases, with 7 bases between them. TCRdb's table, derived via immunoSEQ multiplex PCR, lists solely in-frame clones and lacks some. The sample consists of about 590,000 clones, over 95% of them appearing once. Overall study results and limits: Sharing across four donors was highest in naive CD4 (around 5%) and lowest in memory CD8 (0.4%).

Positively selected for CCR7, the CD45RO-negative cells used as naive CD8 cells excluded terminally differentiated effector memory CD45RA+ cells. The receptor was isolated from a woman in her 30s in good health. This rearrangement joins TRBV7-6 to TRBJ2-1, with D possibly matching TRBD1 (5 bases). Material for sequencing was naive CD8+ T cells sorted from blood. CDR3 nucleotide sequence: TGTGCCAGCAGCTTAGGACAGTTCAATGAGCAGTTCTTC. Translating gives CASSLGQFNEQFF.